A selection of T cell receptor beta chains follows, all from one sample in a study of blood T cell repertoires in COVID-19. TCRdb's copy holds only in-frame clones and misses some; the assay was immunoSEQ multiplex PCR. The sample records approximately 29,000 clones, 85% to 90% being singletons. Sequencing was performed on peripheral blood. The receptors were sampled from a man aged 70 or older with active COVID-19. Each CDR3 is given with its conserved first and last residue. A D gene is named only where the DNA matches it firmly. Expanded clones get a size class; other rows say once, few or many, or leave the size out.

v_gene	j_gene	abundance	d_gene	CDR3nt	CDR3aa
TRBV4-3	TRBJ2-3	.	TRBD2	TGCGCCAGCAGCCAATTTAGCGGGAGGGCCAAAGGGGATACGCAGTATTTT	CASSQFSGRAKGDTQYF
TRBV5-1	TRBJ2-7	once	.	TGCGCCAGCAGCATATCCTCTGGGACATTTGCCTACGAGCAGTACTTC	CASSISSGTFAYEQYF
TRBV29-1	TRBJ2-1	.	TRBD2	TGCAGCGAGAGCACCGGGACTAGCGGGAATGAGCAGTTCTTC	CSESTGTSGNEQFF
TRBV7-2	TRBJ2-7	.	.	TGTGCCAGCAGCTTATGGGGCCGCGGGAAGGGGTACGAGCAGTACTTC	CASSLWGRGKGYEQYF
TRBV18	TRBJ2-7	.	TRBD2	TGTGCCAGCTCCCGACAGACTAGCGGGCTCTCCTACGAGCAGTACTTC	CASSRQTSGLSYEQYF
TRBV19	TRBJ2-4	.	.	TGTGCCAGTACCGGAGGGGACCTGACAGCCAAAAACATTCAGTACTTC	CASTGGDLTAKNIQYF
TRBV27	TRBJ2-7	.	.	TGTGCCAGCAGACGAACACGGGCAGGGGAAGGCGAGCAGTACTTC	CASRRTRAGEGEQYF
TRBV9	TRBJ2-7	.	TRBD1	TGTGCCAGCAGCGCGGGACAGGGAAACGAGCAGTACTTC	CASSAGQGNEQYF
TRBV7-2	TRBJ2-1	once	TRBD1	TGTGCCAGCAGCATAAGACCGGGACAGGGGTCATATGAGCAGTTCTTC	CASSIRPGQGSYEQFF
TRBV5-1	TRBJ1-6	.	.	TGCGCCAGCAGCTTGAGGAGTTTGGCGGATTCACCCCTCCACTTT	CASSLRSLADSPLHF
TRBV19	TRBJ2-2	.	TRBD2	TGTGCCAGTAGTATAGGGCTGCTAGCGGGAGCCTTGAACACCGGGGAGCTGTTTTTT	CASSIGLLAGALNTGELFF